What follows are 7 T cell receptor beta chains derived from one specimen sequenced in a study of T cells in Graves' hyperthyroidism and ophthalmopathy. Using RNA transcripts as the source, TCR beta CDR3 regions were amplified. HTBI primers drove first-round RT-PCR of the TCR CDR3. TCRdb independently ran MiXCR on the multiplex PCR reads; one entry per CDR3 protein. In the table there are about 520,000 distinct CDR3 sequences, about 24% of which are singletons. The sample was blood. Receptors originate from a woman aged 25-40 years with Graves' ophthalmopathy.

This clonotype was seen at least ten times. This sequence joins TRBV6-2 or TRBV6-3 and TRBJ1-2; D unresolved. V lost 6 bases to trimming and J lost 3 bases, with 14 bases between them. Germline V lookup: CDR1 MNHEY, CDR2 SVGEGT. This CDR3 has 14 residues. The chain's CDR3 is CASRYGLVDYGYTF. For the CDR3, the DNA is TGTGCCAGCAGATACGGACTTGTGGACTATGGCTACACCTTC.

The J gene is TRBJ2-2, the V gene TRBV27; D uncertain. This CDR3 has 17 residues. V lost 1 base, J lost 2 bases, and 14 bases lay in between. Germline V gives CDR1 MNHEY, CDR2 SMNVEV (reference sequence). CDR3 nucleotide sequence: TGTGCCAGCAGTTTATACCCCGACCCGACTAACACCGGGGAGCTGTTTTTT. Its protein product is CASSLYPDPTNTGELFF.

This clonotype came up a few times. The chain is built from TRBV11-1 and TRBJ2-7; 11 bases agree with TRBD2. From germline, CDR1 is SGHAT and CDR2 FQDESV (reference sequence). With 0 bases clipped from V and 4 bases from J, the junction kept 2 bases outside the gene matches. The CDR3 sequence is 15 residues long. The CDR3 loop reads CASSLATSGTYEQYF. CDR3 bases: TGTGCCAGCAGCTTAGCGACTAGCGGGACTTACGAGCAGTACTTC.

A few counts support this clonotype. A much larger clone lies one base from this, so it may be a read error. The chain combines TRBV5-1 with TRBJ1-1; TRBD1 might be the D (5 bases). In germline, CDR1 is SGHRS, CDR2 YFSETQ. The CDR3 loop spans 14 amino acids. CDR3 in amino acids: CANSFGGERAEAFF. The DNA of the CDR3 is TGCGCCAACAGCTTCGGGGGGGAGAGGGCTGAAGCTTTCTTT.

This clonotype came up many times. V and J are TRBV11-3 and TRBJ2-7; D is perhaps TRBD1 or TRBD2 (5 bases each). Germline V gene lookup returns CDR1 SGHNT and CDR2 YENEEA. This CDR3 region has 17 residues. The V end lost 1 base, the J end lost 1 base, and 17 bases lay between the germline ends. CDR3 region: CASSLVLGRHLSYEQYF. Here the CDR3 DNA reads TGTGCCAGCAGCTTAGTATTGGGACGCCATCTTTCCTACGAGCAGTACTTC.

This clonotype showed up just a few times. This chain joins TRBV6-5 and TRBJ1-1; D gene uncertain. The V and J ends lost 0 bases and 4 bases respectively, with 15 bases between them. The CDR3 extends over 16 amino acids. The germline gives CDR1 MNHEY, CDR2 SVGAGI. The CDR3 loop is CASSYSGSTVGTEAFF. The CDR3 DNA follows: TGTGCCAGCAGTTACTCAGGTAGCACAGTGGGCACTGAAGCTTTCTTT.

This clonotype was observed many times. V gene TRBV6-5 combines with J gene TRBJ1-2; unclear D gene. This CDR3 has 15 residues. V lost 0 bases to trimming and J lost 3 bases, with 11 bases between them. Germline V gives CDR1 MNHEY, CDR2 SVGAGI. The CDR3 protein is CASSYSSRQHYGYTF. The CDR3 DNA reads TGTGCCAGCAGTTACTCGAGCAGGCAGCACTATGGCTACACCTTC.